The 17 T cell receptor beta chains presented below share a single source sample, sequenced in a study of T cell responses to AZD1222 COVID-19 vaccine. Sequenced by immunoSEQ multiplex PCR; TCRdb stores in-frame clones only, minus some. Altogether 140,000 or so clones are present, roughly 88% being singletons, with the ten largest covering about 3%. The source material was peripheral blood, sampled on day 0 of AZD1222 vaccination. The source is an adult in good health.

V gene TRBV9 combines with J gene TRBJ1-6; D perhaps matches TRBD1 (6 bases). The ends were cut back, 0 bases at V and 9 bases at J, with 16 bases in the middle. The CDR3 spans 16 residues. Germline V gene sequence: CDR1 SGDLS, CDR2 YYNGEE. Written as DNA, the CDR3 is TGTGCCAGCAGCGTAGAGGTTGGGGACACAGGTTCACCCCTCCACTTT. It encodes CASSVEVGDTGSPLHF.

The rearrangement joins TRBV19 to TRBJ1-3, with no clear D. The CDR3 length is 15 residues. Germline values: CDR1 LNHDA, CDR2 SQIVND (reference sequence). Deletions cut 5 bases from V and 0 bases from J, with 11 bases between. The chain's CDR3 is CASSSQGHSGNTIYF. CDR3 nucleotides: TGTGCCAGTAGTTCCCAAGGTCACTCTGGAAACACCATATATTTT.

The chain joins TRBV28 to TRBJ1-3; no definite D call. CDR3 size: 14 residues. Germline loops: CDR1 MDHEN, CDR2 SYDVKM. Trimming pared 8 bases from V and 0 bases from J, leaving 11 bases between. This CDR3 is CASLDRPSGNTIYF. CDR3 nucleotide sequence: TGTGCCAGCTTAGACCGCCCCTCTGGAAACACCATATATTTT.

This chain links TRBV4-3 with TRBJ1-3, with D uncertain. The CDR3 is made up of 17 amino acids. Germline V CDR1 and CDR2: LGHNA, YSLEER. V gave up 0 bases and J gave up 3 bases, with 15 bases separating them. The CDR3 DNA is TGCGCCAGCAGCCAAGATCCTGACCTTCGGTATGGAAACACCATATATTTT. Amino acid sequence: CASSQDPDLRYGNTIYF.

In DNA form, the CDR3 reads TGTGCCAGTAGTGCCGTAGCGGGAGTGACAGATACGCAGTATTTT. Translation gives CASSAVAGVTDTQYF. This chain links TRBV19 with TRBJ2-3, with 9 nucleotides matching TRBD2. The V gene's germline CDR1 is LNHDA and CDR2 SQIVND (reference sequence). There are 15 residues in the CDR3. With 5 bases clipped from V and 3 bases from J, the junction kept 6 bases outside the gene matches.

The rearrangement joins TRBV5-4 to TRBJ2-1; TRBD1 aligns across 7 bases. The V gene end was trimmed by 4 bases and the J gene end by 9 bases; junction bases not matched to a gene: 13. The CDR3 contains 15 residues. Germline CDR1 SGHNT, CDR2 YYREEE (reference sequence). In DNA form, the CDR3 reads TGTGCCAGCAGCCCACGACAGGGCCGACTTCGTGAGCAGTTCTTC. Translated, it gives CASSPRQGRLREQFF.

This clone was observed a few times. This CDR3 is CASSNRRVSNEAFF. The CDR3 DNA reads TGTGCCAGCAGCAATAGACGGGTCTCCAATGAAGCTTTCTTT. J is TRBJ1-1 and V is TRBV11-2; no definite D call. CDR1 is SGHAT, CDR2 FQNNGV, per germline. V lost 5 bases and J lost 7, with 17 bases in between. The CDR3 length is 14 residues.

The chain couples TRBV5-4 to TRBJ1-6; the D is unclear. The CDR3 has 16 residues. With 0 bases removed from V and 8 bases from J, the gap between germline ends came to 15 bases. CDR1 SGHNT and CDR2 YYREEE come from the germline V gene (reference sequence). The CDR3 DNA sequence: TGTGCCAGCAGCTTGGCAGGCGGGAATCGGGATTCACCCCTCCACTTT. Protein sequence: CASSLAGGNRDSPLHF.

J is TRBJ1-6 and V is TRBV6-6; D remains unclear. The CDR3 covers 15 residues. Deletions cut 8 bases from V and 0 bases from J, with 11 bases between. CDR1 and CDR2 from the germline V gene are MNHNY and SVGAGI (reference sequence). The CDR3 spells CASAAGNSYNSPLHF. CDR3 in DNA: TGTGCCAGCGCGGCCGGCAACTCCTATAATTCACCCCTCCACTTT.

J is TRBJ2-1 and V is TRBV11-2; 12 nucleotides agree with TRBD2. Germline values: CDR1 SGHAT, CDR2 FQNNGV. After removal of 6 bases from V and 7 bases from J, the junction contained 10 bases not matched to a gene. This CDR3 region has 16 residues. CDR3 loop: CASSPALAGGRNEQFF. CDR3 nucleotide sequence: TGTGCCAGCAGTCCCGCTCTAGCGGGAGGGCGGAATGAGCAGTTCTTC.

The V and J genes are TRBV12-3 or TRBV12-4 and TRBJ1-1; no reliable D call. The CDR3 runs 12 residues. Trimming cost V 3 bases and J 0 bases, with 2 bases left between them. The CDR3 protein is CASSLMNTEAFF. The CDR3 coding sequence is TGTGCCAGCAGTTTGATGAACACTGAAGCTTTCTTT.

The CDR3 loop reads CASRATGQGFYGYTF. The CDR3 DNA sequence: TGTGCCAGTCGCGCCACGGGACAGGGGTTCTATGGCTACACCTTC. The V call is TRBV19, the J call TRBJ1-2; 10 nucleotides line up with TRBD1. Germline values: CDR1 LNHDA, CDR2 SQIVND (reference sequence). The CDR3 is 15 amino acids. The J segment lost 4 bases and the V segment lost 8 bases, leaving 10 bases of the junction unmatched.

The J gene is TRBJ2-1, the V gene TRBV28; D call uncertain. This CDR3 contains 14 residues. CDR1 and CDR2 (germline): MDHEN, SYDVKM. The V and J ends lost 5 bases and 3 bases respectively, with 11 bases between them. The DNA of the CDR3 is TGTGCCAGCAGTCCTCGGACCCTCTACAATGAGCAGTTCTTC. It codes for CASSPRTLYNEQFF. The full variable domain, rest sourced from reference TRBV28 and TRBJ2-1, is DVKVTQSSRYLVKRTGEKVFLECVQDMDHENMFWYRQDPGLGLRLIYFSYDVKMKEKGDIPEGYSVSREKKERFSLILESASTNQTSMYLCASSPRTLYNEQFFGPGTRLTVL.

In its sample, this clone was seen once. The chain uses TRBV9 and TRBJ2-5, with unresolved D. V lost 0 bases and J 4 bases, leaving 7 bases between the germline ends. Germline lookup yields CDR1 SGDLS and CDR2 YYNGEE. This CDR3 is 13 amino acids long. The CDR3 DNA reads as TGTGCCAGCAGCGTAGAGGCAGTAGAGACCCAGTACTTC. It yields the protein CASSVEAVETQYF.

The chain uses TRBV6-2 or TRBV6-3 and TRBJ1-2, with a tentative D call TRBD1 (5 bases). V dropped 4 bases and J dropped 4 bases, with 22 bases sitting between them. CDR1 MNHEY and CDR2 SVGEGT come from the germline V gene. The CDR3 runs to 17 residues. The CDR3: CASSSTTAALVTYGYTF. CDR3 DNA: TGTGCCAGCAGTTCTACGACAGCCGCCCTTGTTACCTATGGCTACACCTTC.

This chain connects TRBV7-8 to TRBJ1-5; D remains unclear. The V and J ends lost 5 bases and 4 bases respectively, with 18 bases between them. CDR3 length: 16 residues. Germline CDR1 SGHVS, CDR2 FQNEAQ. The CDR3 region is CASSQDRTGLNQPQHF. CDR3 nucleotide sequence: TGTGCCAGCAGCCAAGATAGGACGGGTTTGAATCAGCCCCAGCATTTT.

This sequence joins TRBV19 and TRBJ2-3; 12 nucleotides line up with TRBD2. Unmatched junction bases numbered 11, after V lost 9 bases and J lost 13 bases. The CDR3 runs to 13 residues. Per germline, CDR1 LNHDA and CDR2 SQIVND (reference sequence). CDR3 protein: CASTGTSGSGEYF. The CDR3 DNA sequence: TGTGCCAGCACCGGGACTAGCGGGTCCGGAGAGTATTTT.